Below, one T cell receptor (beta chain) is given with its context. This CDR3 comprises 15 residues. Germline CDR1 and CDR2: SEHNR and FQNEAQ (reference sequence). V dropped 6 bases and J dropped 3; count of bases not matched to a gene: 8. The sample belongs to a study of T-cell reconstitution after alpha-beta-depleted transplantation in children. Unique molecular identifiers were incorporated into the prepared TCRbeta library. MiXCR was run by TCRdb on the PCR reads, yielding one entry per CDR3 protein. The sample lists some 350,000 distinct CDR3 sequences, 15% to 20% occurring once. J is TRBJ2-3 and V is TRBV7-9; 8 bases map to TRBD2. The sequence was obtained from a male patient between 2 and 10 years old who had a stem cell transplant for acute lymphoblastic leukemia, so the T cells may come from the graft donor. Sample: PBMCs, mostly from graft donor cells, taken 360 days after TCRalphabeta/CD19-depleted stem cell transplant. The CDR3 protein is CASRAGLERTDTQYF. In DNA, the CDR3 is TGTGCCAGCAGAGCGGGACTAGAGAGAACAGATACGCAGTATTTT. Filled out from reference TRBV7-9 and TRBJ2-3, the complete variable domain reads DTGVSQNPRHKITKRGQNVTFRCDPISEHNRLYWYRQTLGQGPEFLTYFQNEAQLEKSRLLSDRFSAERPKGSFSTLEIQRTEQGDSAMYLCASRAGLERTDTQYFGPGTRLTVL.